The rows below give T cell receptor beta chains drawn from one sample of a study of OX40 agonist ivuxolimab in advanced cancers. Only in-frame clones appear in the TCRdb table, and some are missing; sequencing was by immunoSEQ multiplex PCR. The sample yields about 48,000 clones, approximately 78% seen once. This sample comprised CD4+ or CD8+ T cells sorted from blood, obtained in a trial of the OX40 agonist ivuxolimab. These TCRs come from an adult with an advanced solid tumor such as melanoma, head and neck, liver or kidney cancer. Both conserved end residues are part of each CDR3. Each record gives: clone size, D gene, J gene, V gene, CDR3 length, CDR3 protein, CDR3 DNA. D genes are given only for firm matches. Clone size is shown for a subset of rows, as once, few, many or a class of expanded clone.

>.|TRBD2|TRBJ2-1|TRBV7-7|16
CASSPNGLAGVGEQFF
TGTGCCAGCAGCCCAAACGGACTAGCGGGAGTGGGTGAGCAGTTCTTC
>.|.|TRBJ2-5|TRBV9|11
CASSEGETQYF
TGTGCCAGCAGCGAGGGGGAGACCCAGTACTTC
>.|.|TRBJ1-1|TRBV5-1|14
CASSPSGRNTEAFF
TGCGCCAGCAGCCCCTCGGGGCGGAACACTGAAGCTTTCTTT
>.|.|TRBJ2-7|TRBV18|18
CASSPLMGGPHEWYEQYF
TGTGCCAGCTCACCCTTGATGGGAGGACCCCATGAGTGGTACGAGCAGTACTTC
>.|.|TRBJ2-5|TRBV9|13
CASSVNGGETQYF
TGTGCCAGCAGCGTAAACGGGGGAGAGACCCAGTACTTC
>.|TRBD1|TRBJ1-5|TRBV2|14
CASRYRGRGQPQHF
TGTGCCAGCAGGTACAGGGGGCGAGGTCAGCCCCAGCATTTT
>.|.|TRBJ2-5|TRBV27|18
CASSPAYLPGDGRGTQYF
TGTGCCAGCAGTCCCGCCTACTTACCCGGAGACGGAAGAGGGACCCAGTACTTC
>.|TRBD1|TRBJ2-1|TRBV5-6|16
CASSDAGTGTYNEQFF
TGTGCCAGCAGCGATGCCGGGACAGGTACCTACAATGAGCAGTTCTTC
>.|.|TRBJ1-6|TRBV10-3|16
CAISDYGSSYNSPLHF
TGTGCCATCAGTGATTACGGGAGCTCCTATAATTCACCCCTCCACTTT
>.|.|TRBJ1-4|TRBV7-9|14
CASSLEGRGEKLFF
TGTGCCAGCAGCTTAGAAGGAAGGGGTGAAAAACTGTTTTTT
>.|.|TRBJ2-5|TRBV5-1|17
CASSLTFGAQGRETQYF
TGCGCCAGCAGCTTGACGTTTGGGGCCCAGGGAAGAGAGACCCAGTACTTC
>.|TRBD2|TRBJ2-1|TRBV4-2|17
CASSLSSGTPSYNEQFF
TGTGCCAGCAGCCTGTCTAGCGGGACGCCGTCCTACAATGAGCAGTTCTTC
>.|.|TRBJ2-7|TRBV5-4|13
CASSLGSANEQYF
TGTGCCAGCAGCTTGGGTTCAGCCAACGAGCAGTACTTC
>.|TRBD2|TRBJ2-1|TRBV6-5|15
CASRQTSGGGNEQFF
TGTGCCAGCAGACAGACTAGCGGAGGGGGCAATGAGCAGTTCTTC
>.|.|TRBJ1-2|TRBV29-1|16
CSVTDRNRANNYGYTF
TGCAGCGTTACGGATCGAAACAGGGCCAATAACTATGGCTACACCTTC
>few|.|TRBJ2-6|TRBV18|21
CASSPPRPWRPMGAGANVLTF
TGTGCCAGCTCACCACCGCGGCCGTGGCGCCCGATGGGGGCTGGGGCCAACGTCCTGACTTTC
>.|.|TRBJ2-1|TRBV9|14
CASSLRSGNNEQFF
TGTGCCAGCAGCCTGCGTAGCGGTAACAATGAGCAGTTCTTC
>.|.|TRBJ1-1|TRBV6-4|15
CASSESGEGHTEAFF
TGTGCCAGCAGTGAGTCTGGGGAAGGGCACACTGAAGCTTTCTTT
>.|TRBD1|TRBJ1-2|TRBV18|14
CASSPRDRYYGYTF
TGTGCCAGCTCACCGCGGGACAGGTATTATGGCTACACCTTC
>.|TRBD1|TRBJ1-5|TRBV19|15
CASSQGTGGYQPQHF
TGTGCCAGTAGCCAAGGAACAGGGGGGTATCAGCCCCAGCATTTT
>once|TRBD2|TRBJ2-7|TRBV2|14
CASSDLAGPYEQYF
TGTGCCAGCAGTGATTTAGCGGGACCCTACGAGCAGTACTTC
>once|.|TRBJ2-2|TRBV29-1|15
CSCKGGFPNTGELFF
TGCAGTTGTAAGGGGGGGTTCCCGAACACCGGGGAGCTGTTTTTT
>.|TRBD1|TRBJ2-5|TRBV5-1|15
CASSFAGTGEETQYF
TGCGCCAGCAGCTTCGCCGGGACAGGTGAAGAGACCCAGTACTTC
>.|.|TRBJ2-3|TRBV18|11
CASSPDYTQYF
TGTGCCAGCTCACCGGACTATACGCAGTATTTT
>.|.|TRBJ2-7|TRBV18|16
CASSLNVGDAGYEQYF
TGTGCCAGCTCACTTAATGTAGGGGACGCAGGGTACGAGCAGTACTTC
>few|.|TRBJ1-5|TRBV27|14
CASSLGPNNQPQHF
TGTGCCAGCAGTCTGGGACCGAATAATCAGCCCCAGCATTTT
>.|.|TRBJ2-5|TRBV7-7|15
CASSLDPAGIGTQYF
TGTGCCAGCAGCTTGGATCCCGCAGGGATTGGGACCCAGTACTTC
>once|.|TRBJ1-2|TRBV7-8|16
CASSLRQNIANYGYTF
TGTGCCAGCAGCTTAAGGCAGAACATAGCTAACTATGGCTACACCTTC
>once|.|TRBJ2-2|TRBV18|16
CASPRRGPLNTGELFF
TGTGCCAGTCCCAGGAGGGGGCCCCTGAACACCGGGGAGCTGTTCTTT
>.|.|TRBJ2-4|TRBV11-2|15
CASSSDSLAKNIQYF
TGTGCCAGCAGCTCGGACAGCCTAGCCAAAAACATTCAGTACTTC
>.|.|TRBJ1-4|TRBV5-6|15
CASSLRLGTNEKLFF
TGTGCCAGCAGCTTGCGACTCGGCACAAATGAAAAACTGTTTTTT
>.|TRBD2|TRBJ2-3|TRBV15|21
CATSRDRVPGQGTSGFDTQYF
TGTGCCACCAGCAGAGATCGGGTCCCGGGACAGGGGACTAGCGGGTTTGATACGCAGTATTTT
>.|.|TRBJ2-3|TRBV4-3|16
CASSAALWGRTDTQYF
TGCGCCAGCAGCGCGGCGTTATGGGGACGCACAGATACGCAGTATTTT
>.|.|TRBJ2-4|TRBV7-9|15
CASSLRGLAKNIQYF
TGTGCCAGCAGCCTTAGAGGGCTAGCCAAAAACATTCAGTACTTC
>.|.|TRBJ2-7|TRBV10-2|14
CASSGTISNYEQYF
TGCGCCAGCAGTGGGACTATTTCTAACTACGAGCAGTACTTC
>.|.|TRBJ2-1|TRBV18|15
CASSPRGLLYNEQFF
TGTGCCAGCTCCCCTCGGGGGCTCTTATACAATGAGCAGTTCTTC
>.|TRBD1|TRBJ2-7|TRBV5-1|15
CASSSRDRGSYEQYF
TGCGCCAGCAGCTCCCGGGACAGGGGCTCCTACGAGCAGTACTTC
>few|.|TRBJ1-2|TRBV19|13
CASSIYAGNGYTF
TGTGCCAGTAGTATATATGCAGGGAATGGCTACACCTTC
>.|TRBD1|TRBJ2-7|TRBV18|13
CASSPGQGSWQYF
TGTGCCAGCTCACCGGGACAGGGGTCCTGGCAGTACTTC
>.|.|TRBJ2-7|TRBV7-2|12
CASSLFGREQYF
TGTGCCAGCAGCTTGTTCGGTAGGGAGCAGTACTTC
>.|TRBD2|TRBJ2-3|TRBV18|16
CASSPVQREVGDTQYF
TGTGCCAGCTCACCAGTCCAGCGGGAGGTCGGAGATACGCAGTATTTT
>.|.|TRBJ2-5|TRBV5-1|15
CASSLAAGPQETQYF
TGCGCCAGCAGCTTGGCGGCAGGCCCCCAAGAGACCCAGTACTTC
>few|.|TRBJ1-5|TRBV2|14
CASQILQGNQPQHF
TGTGCCAGCCAGATCTTACAGGGTAATCAGCCCCAGCATTTT
>once|.|TRBJ2-7|TRBV5-4|13
CASSLDSTYEQYF
TGTGCCAGCAGCTTGGACAGTACCTACGAGCAGTACTTC
>.|TRBD2|TRBJ2-5|TRBV11-2|15
CASSLVLAGQETQYF
TGTGCCAGCAGCTTGGTGCTAGCGGGACAAGAGACCCAGTACTTC
>.|.|TRBJ2-7|TRBV25-1|14
CASRSGTLGYEQYF
TGTGCCAGCAGATCCGGGACCCTGGGCTACGAGCAGTACTTC
>.|TRBD1|TRBJ2-7|TRBV4-3|12
CASSHAGGEQYF
TGCGCCAGCAGCCACGCAGGGGGCGAGCAGTACTTC
>once|.|TRBJ2-3|TRBV19|16
CASSMAGRGTTDTQYF
TGTGCCAGTAGTATGGCGGGAAGGGGTACGACAGATACGCAGTATTTT